This TCR beta chain was retrieved from a study of T cells after yellow fever vaccination. Overall study: Each low-cell-number fraction was prepared by means of SMART-Seq v4 Ultra Low Input. Notes on the study in general: Post-booster samples contained most primary-vaccination clones (approximately 95% CD4, around 88% CD8).

This clonotype was picked up many times. Its antigen is not identified. The CDR3 has 11 amino acids. The ends were cut back, 6 bases at V and 11 bases at J, with 11 bases in the middle. Production of TCR cDNA was by 5'RACE template switching, which also added a universal primer site and UMIs. TCRdb reprocessed the 5' RACE reads with MiXCR, giving one entry per CDR3 protein. The sample yields 300,000 to 350,000 distinct CDR3 sequences, approximately 4% seen once. Sequenced here: PBMCs, sampled 15 days after the yellow fever booster vaccination. The chain is built from TRBV12-3 or TRBV12-4 and TRBJ2-1; weak D call: TRBD1 (5 bases). The sequence was collected from a man between 18 and 35 years old who received the YFV17D yellow fever vaccine. Written as DNA, the CDR3 is TGTGCCAGCAGACGACAGACCCAGCAGTTCTTC. Residues: CASRRQTQQFF.